This TCR beta chain was documented in a study of OX40 agonist ivuxolimab in advanced cancers. Study as a whole: An agonistic human IgG2 monoclonal antibody against OX40 (CD134) was given. The study, taken as a whole, reports: Also showing low normalized T-cell clonal expansion were some of the nonresponders. Both blood CD4+ and CD8+ T cells showed clonal growth by week 6 at 0.1 to 3.0 mg/kg.

Only in-frame clones appear in the TCRdb table, and some are missing; sequencing was by immunoSEQ multiplex PCR. The sample contains some 79,000 clones, approximately 88% of which appear only once. The junction had 5 bases not matched to a gene; V was cut back by 5 bases and J by 1 base. The CDR3 runs to 16 residues. Looked up from germline, CDR1 is SGHNT and CDR2 is YENEEA. On this clone: Its target is not known.

The material was CD4+ or CD8+ T cells sorted from blood, obtained in a trial of the OX40 agonist ivuxolimab. The chain carries TRBV11-3 and TRBJ2-3; TRBD2 matches 11 bases. The sequence came from an adult with an advanced solid tumor such as melanoma, head and neck, liver or kidney cancer. The CDR3 bases are TGTGCCAGCAGCAGATTAGCGGGAGGGGGCACAGATACGCAGTATTTT. Residues: CASSRLAGGGTDTQYF.